The text below deals with one T cell receptor beta chain. What it binds is unknown. The CDR3 length is 13 residues. Per the germline V gene, CDR1 is ENHRY and CDR2 is SYGVKD. V dropped 10 bases and J dropped 3; count of bases not matched to a gene: 4. Libraries were prepared by immunoSEQ multiplex PCR; TCRdb keeps only in-frame clonotypes and omits some of them. The profile covers about 21,000 clones, with around 80% appearing a single time and roughly 3.5% taken by the ten largest. The entry originates in a study of tumor-infiltrating lymphocytes in localized non-small cell lung cancer. Study-level background: The cohort mixed smokers and never-smokers, several histologies, and some post-neoadjuvant-chemotherapy samples. General observations from the study: No link was found between tumor T-cell fraction and recurrence-free survival.

The chain carries TRBV10-3 and TRBJ1-5, with 9 bases lining up with TRBD1. Sequences were obtained from lung tumor tissue. The sequence was collected from a human donor with non-small cell lung cancer. CDR3 in amino acids: CATRTGDNQPQHF. The CDR3 nucleotides read TGTGCCACACGGACAGGGGACAATCAGCCCCAGCATTTT.